The 20 T cell receptor beta chains listed next were all sequenced from one sample in a study of T cell responses to AZD1222 COVID-19 vaccine. The assay was immunoSEQ multiplex PCR, and TCRdb's table has in-frame clones only and misses some. The data contain roughly 100,000 clones, 90% of them singletons. The sequences come from peripheral blood, collected on day 0 of AZD1222 vaccination. Every receptor here comes from an adult in good health.

V and J are TRBV29-1 and TRBJ1-6; no clear D gene. The CDR3 totals 13 residues. V lost 2 bases and J lost 10, with 12 bases in between. The germline V gene encodes CDR1 SQVTM and CDR2 ANQGSEA. For the CDR3, the DNA is TGCAGCGTTGAAAGTCACCCGGGATCACCCCTCCACTTT. It translates to CSVESHPGSPLHF. The full variable domain, its missing parts supplied by reference TRBV29-1 and TRBJ1-6, is SAVISQKPSRDICQRGTSLTIQCQVDSQVTMMFWYRQQPGQSLTLIATANQGSEATYESGFVIDKFPISRPNLTFSTLTVSNMSPEDSSIYLCSVESHPGSPLHFGNGTRLTVT.

The V gene is TRBV2, the J gene TRBJ1-1; possible D gene TRBD1, 6 bases. CDR1 SNHLY and CDR2 FYNNEI come from the germline V gene. There are 14 residues in the CDR3. V was trimmed by 5 bases and J by 0 bases, leaving 10 bases between them. The CDR3 nucleotides are TGTGCCAGCAGTAGACAGGACATGAACACTGAAGCTTTCTTT. Protein sequence: CASSRQDMNTEAFF.

The chain joins TRBV6-5 to TRBJ1-1; 8 nucleotides match TRBD1. Trimming at V came to 10 bases and at J to 6 bases, leaving 16 bases not matched to a gene. Germline CDR1 and CDR2: MNHEY and SVGAGI. The CDR3 runs 15 residues. The CDR3 here is CATSRVDRGRSEAFF. The DNA of the CDR3 is TGTGCCACCTCCCGGGTAGACAGGGGAAGATCTGAAGCTTTCTTT.

The V and J genes are TRBV7-9 and TRBJ1-1, with a tentative D call TRBD1 (5 bases). CDR3 size: 14 residues. Germline values: CDR1 SEHNR, CDR2 FQNEAQ (reference sequence). V gave up 6 bases and J gave up 3 bases, with 14 bases separating them. Written as DNA, the CDR3 is TGTGCCAGCAGTACTATTGCGGGGGACACTGAAGCTTTCTTT. It codes for CASSTIAGDTEAFF.

CDR3 DNA: TGTGCCTGGAGTGGGGGGGCCACTGAAGCTTTCTTT. Encoded protein: CAWSGGATEAFF. The chain recombines TRBV30 with TRBJ1-1; perhaps TRBD1 as D (6 bases). V lost 1 base to trimming and J lost 4 bases, with 7 bases between them. CDR3 length: 12 residues. CDR1 GTSNPN and CDR2 SVGIG come from the germline V gene (reference sequence).

This clone was counted once. The V and J genes are TRBV6-1 and TRBJ2-1; 7 bases agree with TRBD1. V lost 1 base to trimming and J lost 8 bases; unmatched junction nucleotides: 8. The CDR3 sequence is 15 residues long. Germline V CDR1 and CDR2: MNHNS, SASEGT. The DNA of the CDR3 is TGTGCCAGCAGTGAAGAGGCCGGGACAGTTGATGAGCAGTTCTTC. Protein: CASSEEAGTVDEQFF.

The J gene is TRBJ1-4, the V gene TRBV30, with no clear D. CDR1 is GTSNPN, CDR2 SVGIG, per germline (reference sequence). Trimming stripped 3 bases from V and 8 bases from J, with 16 bases between. This CDR3 region has 14 residues. CDR3 region: CAWRPPSKREKLFF. As DNA, the CDR3 is TGTGCCTGGAGGCCACCATCAAAGAGAGAAAAACTGTTTTTT. Drawing the rest from reference TRBV30 and TRBJ1-4, the complete variable domain is SQTIHQWPATLVQPVGSPLSLECTVEGTSNPNLYWYRQAAGRGLQLLFYSVGIGQISSEVPQNLSASRPQDRQFILSSKKLLLSDSGFYLCAWRPPSKREKLFFGSGTQLSVL.

This clone has just a few counts. The genes are TRBV10-3 and TRBJ2-7; TRBD1 agrees at 9 bases. J gave up 4 bases and V 6 bases, and 10 bases lay outside the gene matches. The CDR3 consists of 15 residues. Germline CDR1 ENHRY, CDR2 SYGVKD. CDR3 in DNA: TGTGCCATCAGATCCTTTGGGACAGGGTTATACGAGCAGTACTTC. This gives the protein CAIRSFGTGLYEQYF.

CDR3: CASSFGQGGSPLHF. For the CDR3, the DNA is TGTGCCAGCAGCTTCGGGCAGGGAGGTTCACCCCTCCACTTT. The chain joins TRBV7-9 to TRBJ1-6; TRBD1 is a possible D gene (5 bases). The V end lost 3 bases, the J end lost 9 bases, and 12 bases lay between the germline ends. This CDR3 spans 14 amino acids. Looked up from germline, CDR1 is SEHNR and CDR2 is FQNEAQ (reference sequence).

The chain combines TRBV5-6 with TRBJ1-3, with TRBD1 as a possible D gene (6 bases). Trimming shortened V by 3 bases and J by 0 bases, and 10 bases separated the two germline ends. This CDR3 is 15 amino acids long. From germline, CDR1 is SGHDT and CDR2 YYEEEE. The CDR3 sequence is CASSSQGGSGNTIYF. In DNA, the CDR3 is TGTGCCAGCAGCTCACAGGGCGGCTCTGGAAACACCATATATTTT.

This clone occurred once. The rearrangement uses TRBV7-3 and TRBJ2-1, with 9 bases lining up with TRBD2. CDR3 size: 18 residues. Germline CDR1 and CDR2: SGHTA and FQGTGA. With V trimmed by 0 bases and J by 0 bases, 6 bases remained unmatched. In nucleotides, the CDR3 is TGTGCCAGCAGCTTAACTAGCGGGGGCCGCAGCTCCTACAATGAGCAGTTCTTC. It yields the protein CASSLTSGGRSSYNEQFF.

This clone was picked up one time. The CDR3: CASSPLTGKGEKLFF. In DNA, the CDR3 is TGTGCCAGCAGCCCTTTGACAGGGAAAGGTGAAAAACTGTTTTTT. The chain uses TRBV14 and TRBJ1-4, with 7 bases that match TRBD1. CDR3 size: 15 residues. V gave up 4 bases and J gave up 7 bases; unmatched junction bases: 9. Per germline, CDR1 SGHDN and CDR2 FVKESK.

The chain is built from TRBV3-1 (or the pseudogene TRBV3-2) and TRBJ2-3; a possible D gene is TRBD2 (6 bases). CDR3 length equals 18 residues. Looked up from germline, CDR1 is LGHDT and CDR2 is YNNKEL (reference sequence). Trimming shortened V by 1 base and J by 6 bases, and 23 bases separated the two germline ends. DNA of the CDR3: TGTGCCAGCAGCCAAGGTCGGTGGGGGGATAGATCTCGGGATACGCAGTATTTT. Translated: CASSQGRWGDRSRDTQYF.

The chain links TRBV7-8 to TRBJ1-2, with 7 bases fitting TRBD1. Germline values: CDR1 SGHVS, CDR2 FQNEAQ. The J segment lost 4 bases and the V segment lost 4 bases, leaving 9 bases of the junction unmatched. This CDR3 region has 15 residues. CDR3 protein: CASSSRTGDIYGYTF. The CDR3 coding sequence is TGTGCCAGCAGCTCTCGAACAGGGGACATCTATGGCTACACCTTC. The entire variable domain, with the rest obtained from reference TRBV7-8 and TRBJ1-2, is as follows: GAGVSQSPRYKVAKRGQDVALRCDPISGHVSLFWYQQALGQGPEFLTYFQNEAQLDKSGLPSDRFFAERPEGSVSTLKIQRTQQEDSAVYLCASSSRTGDIYGYTFGSGTRLTVV.

This chain joins TRBV7-9 and TRBJ1-1; 8 positions match TRBD1. With 7 bases clipped from V and 5 bases from J, the junction kept 3 bases outside the gene matches. Germline V lookup: CDR1 SEHNR, CDR2 FQNEAQ (reference sequence). The CDR3 has 12 residues. The CDR3 loop reads CASIQGATEAFF. The CDR3 region has the DNA TGTGCCAGCATCCAGGGGGCGACTGAAGCTTTCTTT.

The CDR3 coding sequence is TGTGCCAGCAGGTACGGAGGACAGCGCAATCAGCCCCAGCATTTT. Amino acids: CASRYGGQRNQPQHF. This chain links TRBV6-2 or TRBV6-3 with TRBJ1-5; D might be TRBD1 (6 bases). Trimming removed 6 bases at V and 2 bases at J, with 14 bases between. The CDR3 runs to 15 residues. Per the germline V gene, CDR1 is MNHEY and CDR2 is SVGEGT.

The chain employs TRBV27 and TRBJ1-3, with D uncertain. From germline, CDR1 is MNHEY and CDR2 SMNVEV (reference sequence). Between the trimmed V and J ends, which lost 1 base and 2 bases, there was a span of 9 bases. The CDR3 length is 15 residues. Here the CDR3 reads CASSLLGHPGNTIYF. CDR3 DNA sequence: TGTGCCAGCAGTTTATTAGGGCACCCTGGAAACACCATATATTTT.

The rearrangement joins TRBV12-5 to TRBJ2-5; 12 nucleotides agree with TRBD2. The germline V gene encodes CDR1 LGHNT and CDR2 FRNRAP. The CDR3 has 16 residues. Trimming at V came to 0 bases and at J to 5 bases, leaving 4 bases not matched to a gene. The CDR3 region is CASGLVLTSGGETQYF. The CDR3 DNA reads as TGTGCTAGTGGTTTGGTACTGACTAGCGGGGGCGAGACCCAGTACTTC.

The chain joins TRBV28 to TRBJ1-1; possible D gene TRBD1, 6 bases. The germline V gene has CDR1 MDHEN and CDR2 SYDVKM. CDR3 length: 14 residues. V gave up 5 bases and J gave up 7 bases, with 17 bases separating them. CDR3 coding DNA: TGTGCCAGCAGTACGTACAGGGTTTCTGATGAAGCTTTCTTT. Its protein is CASSTYRVSDEAFF. The full variable domain, completed using reference TRBV28 and TRBJ1-1, is DVKVTQSSRYLVKRTGEKVFLECVQDMDHENMFWYRQDPGLGLRLIYFSYDVKMKEKGDIPEGYSVSREKKERFSLILESASTNQTSMYLCASSTYRVSDEAFFGQGTRLTVV.

The V call is TRBV30, the J call TRBJ1-1, with TRBD1 matching over 9 bases. V was pared by 1 base and J by 1 base, with 1 base of the junction left unmatched. Germline CDR1 and CDR2: GTSNPN and SVGIG (reference sequence). The CDR3 totals 14 residues. CDR3 in amino acids: CAWSEGQGNTEAFF. The CDR3 DNA reads as TGTGCCTGGAGTGAGGGACAGGGGAACACTGAAGCTTTCTTT.